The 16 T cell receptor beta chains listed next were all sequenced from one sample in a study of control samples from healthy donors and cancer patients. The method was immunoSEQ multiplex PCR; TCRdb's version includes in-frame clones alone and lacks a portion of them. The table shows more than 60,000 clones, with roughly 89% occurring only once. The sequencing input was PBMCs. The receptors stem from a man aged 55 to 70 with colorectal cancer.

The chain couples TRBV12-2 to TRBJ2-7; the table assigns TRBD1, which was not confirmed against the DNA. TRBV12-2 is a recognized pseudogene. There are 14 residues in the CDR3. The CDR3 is CASRLMTRVTEQYF. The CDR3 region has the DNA TGTGCAAGTCGCTTAATGACCAGGGTCACCGAGCAGTACTTC.

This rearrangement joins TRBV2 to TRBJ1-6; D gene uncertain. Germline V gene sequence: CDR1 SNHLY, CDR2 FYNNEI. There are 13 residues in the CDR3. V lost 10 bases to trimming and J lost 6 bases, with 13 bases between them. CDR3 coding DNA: TGTGCCACAGTACGGTCGTTTAATTCACCCCTCCACTTT. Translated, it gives CATVRSFNSPLHF.

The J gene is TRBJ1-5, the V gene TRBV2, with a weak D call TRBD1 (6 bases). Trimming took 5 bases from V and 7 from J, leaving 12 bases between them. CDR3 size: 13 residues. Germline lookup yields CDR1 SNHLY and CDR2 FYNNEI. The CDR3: CASSSQGYQPQHF. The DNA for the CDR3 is TGTGCCAGCAGTTCACAGGGTTACCAGCCCCAGCATTTT. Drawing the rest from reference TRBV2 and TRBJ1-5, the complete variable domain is EPEVTQTPSHQVTQMGQEVILRCVPISNHLYFYWYRQILGQKVEFLVSFYNNEISEKSEIFDDQFSVERPDGSNFTLKIRSTKLEDSAMYFCASSSQGYQPQHFGDGTRLSIL.

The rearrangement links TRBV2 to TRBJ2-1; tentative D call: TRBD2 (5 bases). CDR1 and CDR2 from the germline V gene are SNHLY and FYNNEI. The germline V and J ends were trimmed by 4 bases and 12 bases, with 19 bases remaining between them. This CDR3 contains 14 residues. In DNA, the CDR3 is TGTGCCAGCAGTGGAGCTAGCACACTCTCGGCGCAGTTCTTC. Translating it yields CASSGASTLSAQFF.

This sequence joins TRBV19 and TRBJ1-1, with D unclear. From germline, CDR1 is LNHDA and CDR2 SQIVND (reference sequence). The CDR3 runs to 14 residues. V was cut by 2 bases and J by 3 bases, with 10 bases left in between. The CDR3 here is CASSIRHGDTEAFF. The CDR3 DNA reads TGTGCCAGTAGTATAAGACATGGGGACACTGAAGCTTTCTTT.

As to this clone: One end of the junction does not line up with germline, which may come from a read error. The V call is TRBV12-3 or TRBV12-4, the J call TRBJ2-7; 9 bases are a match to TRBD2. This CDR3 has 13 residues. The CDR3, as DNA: TGTGCCAGCAGTCCCTCGGGACTAGCCTCGAGGCACTTC. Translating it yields CASSPSGLASRHF.

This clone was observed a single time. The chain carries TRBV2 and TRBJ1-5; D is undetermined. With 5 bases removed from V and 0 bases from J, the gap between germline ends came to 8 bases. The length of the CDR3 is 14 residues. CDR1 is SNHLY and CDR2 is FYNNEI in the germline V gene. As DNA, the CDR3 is TGTGCCAGCAGTTTCCTTTATAGCAATCAGCCCCAGCATTTT. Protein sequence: CASSFLYSNQPQHF.

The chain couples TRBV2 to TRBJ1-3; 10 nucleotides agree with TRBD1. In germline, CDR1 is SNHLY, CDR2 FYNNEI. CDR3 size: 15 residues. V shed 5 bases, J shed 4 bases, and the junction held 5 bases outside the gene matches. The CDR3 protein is CASSKDRGRGNTIYF. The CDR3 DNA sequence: TGTGCCAGCAGTAAGGACAGGGGGAGAGGAAACACCATATATTTT.

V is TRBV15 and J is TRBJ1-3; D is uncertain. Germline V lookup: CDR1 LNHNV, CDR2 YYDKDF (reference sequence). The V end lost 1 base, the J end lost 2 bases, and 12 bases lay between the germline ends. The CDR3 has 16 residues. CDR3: CATSRVGRLPGNTIYF. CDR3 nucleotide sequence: TGTGCCACCAGCAGAGTCGGCAGACTTCCTGGAAACACCATATATTTT.

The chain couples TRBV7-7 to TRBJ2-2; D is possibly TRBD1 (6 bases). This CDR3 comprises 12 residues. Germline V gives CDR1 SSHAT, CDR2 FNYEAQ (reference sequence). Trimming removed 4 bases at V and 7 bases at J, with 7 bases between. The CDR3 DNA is TGTGCCAGCAGCTCAGGGGTCGGGGAGCTGTTTTTT. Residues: CASSSGVGELFF.

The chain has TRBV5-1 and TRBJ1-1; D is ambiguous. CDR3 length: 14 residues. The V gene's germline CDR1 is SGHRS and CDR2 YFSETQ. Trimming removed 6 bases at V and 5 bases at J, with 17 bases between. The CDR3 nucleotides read TGCGCCAGCACCAGCGGAATGGCGGGGACTGAAGCTTTCTTT. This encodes CASTSGMAGTEAFF. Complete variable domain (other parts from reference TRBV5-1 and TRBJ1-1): KAGVTQTPRYLIKTRGQQVTLSCSPISGHRSVSWYQQTPGQGLQFLFEYFSETQRNKGNFPGRFSGRQFSNSRSEMNVSTLELGDSALYLCASTSGMAGTEAFFGQGTRLTVV.

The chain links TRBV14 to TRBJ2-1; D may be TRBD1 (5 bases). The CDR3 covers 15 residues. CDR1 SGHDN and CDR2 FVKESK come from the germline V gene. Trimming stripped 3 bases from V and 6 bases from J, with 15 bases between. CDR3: CASSHDSSQPNEQFF. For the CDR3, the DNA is TGTGCCAGCAGCCACGACAGCTCACAACCCAATGAGCAGTTCTTC.

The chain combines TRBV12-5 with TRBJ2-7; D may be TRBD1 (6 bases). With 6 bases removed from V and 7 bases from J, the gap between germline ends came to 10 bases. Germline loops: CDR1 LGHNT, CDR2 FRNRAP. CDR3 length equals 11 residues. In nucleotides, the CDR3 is TGTGCTAGTGGCCGAGGACAGGAGCAGTACTTC. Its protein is CASGRGQEQYF.

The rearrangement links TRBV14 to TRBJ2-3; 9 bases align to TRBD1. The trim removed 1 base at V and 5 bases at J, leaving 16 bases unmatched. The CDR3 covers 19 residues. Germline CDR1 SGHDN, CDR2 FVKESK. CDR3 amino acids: CASSQGRGTGPRLRDTQYF. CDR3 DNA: TGTGCCAGCAGCCAAGGGAGGGGGACAGGGCCCCGTTTGAGAGATACGCAGTATTTT. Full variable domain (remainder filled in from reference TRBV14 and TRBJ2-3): EAGVTQFPSHSVIEKGQTVTLRCDPISGHDNLYWYRRVMGKEIKFLLHFVKESKQDESGMPNNRFLAERTGGTYSTLKVQPAELEDSGVYFCASSQGRGTGPRLRDTQYFGPGTRLTVL.

In DNA form, the CDR3 reads TGTGCCAGCAGCCACGACGGGACAGGGAGAGCTTTCTTT. Translated: CASSHDGTGRAFF. The chain carries TRBV3-1 (or the pseudogene TRBV3-2) and TRBJ1-1; 9 bases map to TRBD1. Germline CDR1 LGHDT, CDR2 YNNKEL (reference sequence). CDR3 size: 13 residues. V shed 3 bases and J 10 bases; nucleotides not matched to a gene: 6.

CDR3 sequence: CASTYHSNEKLFF. CDR3 in DNA: TGTGCCAGCACGTACCACAGTAATGAAAAACTGTTTTTT. The gene calls are TRBV2 and TRBJ1-4; D ambiguous. This CDR3 is built from 13 residues. The V end lost 7 bases, the J end lost 4 bases, and 10 bases lay between the germline ends. From germline, CDR1 is SNHLY and CDR2 FYNNEI.